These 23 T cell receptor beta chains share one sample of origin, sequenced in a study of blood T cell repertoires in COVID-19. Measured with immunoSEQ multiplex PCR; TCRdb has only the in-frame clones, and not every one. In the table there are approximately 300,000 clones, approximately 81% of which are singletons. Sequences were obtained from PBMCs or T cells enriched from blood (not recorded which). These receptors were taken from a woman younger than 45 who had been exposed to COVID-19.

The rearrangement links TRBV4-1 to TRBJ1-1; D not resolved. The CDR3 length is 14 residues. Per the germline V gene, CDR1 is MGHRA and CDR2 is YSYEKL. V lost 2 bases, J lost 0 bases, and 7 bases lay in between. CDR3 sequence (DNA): TGCGCCAGCAGCCAAACCGGGATGAACACTGAAGCTTTCTTT. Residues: CASSQTGMNTEAFF.

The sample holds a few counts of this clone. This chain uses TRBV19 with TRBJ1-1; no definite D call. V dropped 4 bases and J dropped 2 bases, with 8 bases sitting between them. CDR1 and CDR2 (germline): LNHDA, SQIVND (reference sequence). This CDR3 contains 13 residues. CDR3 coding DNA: TGTGCCAGTAGTACCCGAGTTAACACTGAAGCTTTCTTT. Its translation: CASSTRVNTEAFF.

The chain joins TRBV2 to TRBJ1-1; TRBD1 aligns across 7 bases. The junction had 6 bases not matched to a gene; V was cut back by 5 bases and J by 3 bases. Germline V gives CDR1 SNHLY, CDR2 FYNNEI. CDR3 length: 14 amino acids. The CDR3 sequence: CASSRQGWYTEAFF. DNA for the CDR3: TGTGCCAGCAGTCGACAGGGTTGGTACACTGAAGCTTTCTTT.

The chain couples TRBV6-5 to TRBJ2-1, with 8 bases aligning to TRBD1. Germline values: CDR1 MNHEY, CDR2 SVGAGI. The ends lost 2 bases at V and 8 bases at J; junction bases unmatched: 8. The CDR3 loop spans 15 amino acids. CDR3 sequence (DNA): TGTGCCAGCAGTTACAGATTAGGGGGACAGGATGAGCAGTTCTTC. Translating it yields CASSYRLGGQDEQFF.

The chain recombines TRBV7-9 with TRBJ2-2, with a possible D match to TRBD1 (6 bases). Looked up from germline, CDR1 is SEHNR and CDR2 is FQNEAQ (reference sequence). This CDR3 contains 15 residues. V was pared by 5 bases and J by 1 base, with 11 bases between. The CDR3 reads CASSQGGMNTGELFF. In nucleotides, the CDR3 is TGTGCCAGCAGCCAAGGGGGTATGAACACCGGGGAGCTGTTTTTT. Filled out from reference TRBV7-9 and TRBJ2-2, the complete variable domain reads DTGVSQNPRHKITKRGQNVTFRCDPISEHNRLYWYRQTLGQGPEFLTYFQNEAQLEKSRLLSDRFSAERPKGSFSTLEIQRTEQGDSAMYLCASSQGGMNTGELFFGEGSRLTVL.

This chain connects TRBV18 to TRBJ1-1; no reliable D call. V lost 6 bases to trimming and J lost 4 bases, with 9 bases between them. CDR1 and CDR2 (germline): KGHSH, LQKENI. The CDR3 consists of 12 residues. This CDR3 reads CASSSQSTEAFF. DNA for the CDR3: TGTGCCAGCTCGTCACAGTCCACTGAAGCTTTCTTT.

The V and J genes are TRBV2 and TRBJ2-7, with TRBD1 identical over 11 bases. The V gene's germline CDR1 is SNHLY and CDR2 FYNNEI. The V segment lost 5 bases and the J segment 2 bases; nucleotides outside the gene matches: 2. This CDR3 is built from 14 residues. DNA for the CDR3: TGTGCCAGCAGTTCGGGACAGGGGGCCTACGAGCAGTACTTC. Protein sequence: CASSSGQGAYEQYF. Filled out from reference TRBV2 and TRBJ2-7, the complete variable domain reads EPEVTQTPSHQVTQMGQEVILRCVPISNHLYFYWYRQILGQKVEFLVSFYNNEISEKSEIFDDQFSVERPDGSNFTLKIRSTKLEDSAMYFCASSSGQGAYEQYFGPGTRLTVT.

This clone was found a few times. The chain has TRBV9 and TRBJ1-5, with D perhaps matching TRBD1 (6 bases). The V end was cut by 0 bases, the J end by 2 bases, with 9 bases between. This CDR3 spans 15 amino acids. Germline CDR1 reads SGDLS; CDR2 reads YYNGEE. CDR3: CASSVAGDRNQPQHF. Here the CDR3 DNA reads TGTGCCAGCAGCGTAGCAGGGGATCGCAATCAGCCCCAGCATTTT.

CDR3 residues: CASQTGDNYGYTF. In DNA form, the CDR3 reads TGTGCCAGCCAGACAGGAGACAACTATGGCTACACCTTC. This rearrangement joins TRBV28 to TRBJ1-2, with D perhaps matching TRBD1 (6 bases). The length of the CDR3 is 13 residues. The germline V and J ends were trimmed by 8 bases and 2 bases, with 12 bases remaining between them. Germline CDR1 reads MDHEN; CDR2 reads SYDVKM.

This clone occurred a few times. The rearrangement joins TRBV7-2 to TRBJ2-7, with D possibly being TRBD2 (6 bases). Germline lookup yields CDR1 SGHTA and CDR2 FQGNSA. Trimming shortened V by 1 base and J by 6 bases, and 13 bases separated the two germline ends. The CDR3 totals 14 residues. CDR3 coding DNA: TGTGCCAGCAGCTTAGAAACGGGGGTGGGCGAGCAGTACTTC. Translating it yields CASSLETGVGEQYF.

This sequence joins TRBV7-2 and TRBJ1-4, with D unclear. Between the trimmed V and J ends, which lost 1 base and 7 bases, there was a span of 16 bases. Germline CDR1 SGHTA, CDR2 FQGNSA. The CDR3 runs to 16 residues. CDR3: CASSLGGSSIGEKLFF. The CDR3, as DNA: TGTGCCAGCAGCTTAGGAGGCAGCTCTATCGGTGAAAAACTGTTTTTT.

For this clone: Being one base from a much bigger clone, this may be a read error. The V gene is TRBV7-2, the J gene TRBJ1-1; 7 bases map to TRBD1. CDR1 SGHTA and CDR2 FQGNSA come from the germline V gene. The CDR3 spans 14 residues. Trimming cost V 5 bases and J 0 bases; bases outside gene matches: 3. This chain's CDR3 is CASSMGQLNTEAFF. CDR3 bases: TGTGCCAGCAGCATGGGACAGTTGAACACTGAAGCTTTCTTT.

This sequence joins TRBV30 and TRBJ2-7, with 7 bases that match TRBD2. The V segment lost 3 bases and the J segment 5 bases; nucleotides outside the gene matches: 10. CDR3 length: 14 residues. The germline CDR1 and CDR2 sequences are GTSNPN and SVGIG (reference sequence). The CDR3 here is CAWSVSGINDEQYF. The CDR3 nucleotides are TGTGCCTGGAGCGTAAGCGGGATAAACGACGAGCAGTACTTC.

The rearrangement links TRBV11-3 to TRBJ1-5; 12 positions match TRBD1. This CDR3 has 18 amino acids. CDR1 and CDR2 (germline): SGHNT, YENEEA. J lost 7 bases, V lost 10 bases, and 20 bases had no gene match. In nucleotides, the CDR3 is TGTGCCATAACGGGACAGGGGGCGCCGGGGATGGGGGAGCAGCCCCAGCATTTT. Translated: CAITGQGAPGMGEQPQHF.

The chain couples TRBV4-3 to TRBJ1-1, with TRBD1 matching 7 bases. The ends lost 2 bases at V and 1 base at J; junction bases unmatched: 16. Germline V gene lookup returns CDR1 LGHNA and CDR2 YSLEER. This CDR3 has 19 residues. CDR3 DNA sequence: TGCGCCAGCAGCCAAAACCCCCAAGGGGGCACATTTACGAACACTGAAGCTTTCTTT. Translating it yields CASSQNPQGGTFTNTEAFF.

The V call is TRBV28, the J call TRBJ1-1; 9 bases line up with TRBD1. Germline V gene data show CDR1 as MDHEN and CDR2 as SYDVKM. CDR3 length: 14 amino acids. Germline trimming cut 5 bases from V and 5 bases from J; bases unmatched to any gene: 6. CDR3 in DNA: TGTGCCAGCAGTACCACAGGGGGCCCGACTGAAGCTTTCTTT. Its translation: CASSTTGGPTEAFF. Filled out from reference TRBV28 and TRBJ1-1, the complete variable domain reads DVKVTQSSRYLVKRTGEKVFLECVQDMDHENMFWYRQDPGLGLRLIYFSYDVKMKEKGDIPEGYSVSREKKERFSLILESASTNQTSMYLCASSTTGGPTEAFFGQGTRLTVV.

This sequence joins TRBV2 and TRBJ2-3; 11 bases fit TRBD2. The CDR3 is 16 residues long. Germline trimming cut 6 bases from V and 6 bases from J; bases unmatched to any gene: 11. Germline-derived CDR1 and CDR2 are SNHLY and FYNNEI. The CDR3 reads CASRSLRLAGYDTQYF. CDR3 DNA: TGTGCCAGCAGAAGTTTACGACTAGCGGGGTACGATACGCAGTATTTT.

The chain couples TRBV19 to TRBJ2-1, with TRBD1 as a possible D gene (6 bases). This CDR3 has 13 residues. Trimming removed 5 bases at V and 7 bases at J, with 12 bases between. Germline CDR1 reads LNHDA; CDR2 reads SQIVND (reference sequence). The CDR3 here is CASSLDRMNEQFF. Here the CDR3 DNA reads TGTGCCAGTAGTCTTGACAGGATGAATGAGCAGTTCTTC.

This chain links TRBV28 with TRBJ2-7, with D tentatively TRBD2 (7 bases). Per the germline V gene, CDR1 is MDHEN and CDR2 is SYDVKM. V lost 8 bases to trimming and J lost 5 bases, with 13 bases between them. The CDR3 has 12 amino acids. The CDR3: CASGEGGHEQYF. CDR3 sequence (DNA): TGTGCCAGCGGGGAGGGGGGGCACGAGCAGTACTTC.

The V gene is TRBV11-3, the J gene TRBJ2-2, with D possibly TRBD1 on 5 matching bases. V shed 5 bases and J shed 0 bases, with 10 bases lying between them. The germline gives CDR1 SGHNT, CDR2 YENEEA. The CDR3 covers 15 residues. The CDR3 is CASSTQTANTGELFF. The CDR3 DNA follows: TGTGCCAGCAGCACACAGACAGCGAACACCGGGGAGCTGTTTTTT.

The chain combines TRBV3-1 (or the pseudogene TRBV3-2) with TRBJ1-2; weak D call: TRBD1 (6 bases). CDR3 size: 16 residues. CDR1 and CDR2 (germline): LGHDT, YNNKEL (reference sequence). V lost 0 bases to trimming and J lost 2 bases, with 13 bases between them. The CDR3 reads CASSQEGAGMNYGYTF. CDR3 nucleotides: TGTGCCAGCAGCCAAGAGGGGGCAGGGATGAACTATGGCTACACCTTC.

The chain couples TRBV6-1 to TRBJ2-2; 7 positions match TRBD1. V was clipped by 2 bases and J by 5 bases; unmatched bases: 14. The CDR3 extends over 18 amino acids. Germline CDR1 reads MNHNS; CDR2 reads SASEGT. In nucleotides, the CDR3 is TGTGCCAGCAGTGAAAGGGGGCTTACCGGGGTGCCTACCGGGGAGCTGTTTTTT. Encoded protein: CASSERGLTGVPTGELFF.

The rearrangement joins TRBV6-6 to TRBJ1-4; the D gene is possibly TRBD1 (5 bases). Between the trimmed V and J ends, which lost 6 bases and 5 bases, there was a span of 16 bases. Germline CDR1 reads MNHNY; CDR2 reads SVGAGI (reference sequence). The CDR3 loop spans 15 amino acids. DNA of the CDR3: TGTGCCAGCAGCCAGGGCGGGACTTTGAATGAAAAACTGTTTTTT. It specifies CASSQGGTLNEKLFF.